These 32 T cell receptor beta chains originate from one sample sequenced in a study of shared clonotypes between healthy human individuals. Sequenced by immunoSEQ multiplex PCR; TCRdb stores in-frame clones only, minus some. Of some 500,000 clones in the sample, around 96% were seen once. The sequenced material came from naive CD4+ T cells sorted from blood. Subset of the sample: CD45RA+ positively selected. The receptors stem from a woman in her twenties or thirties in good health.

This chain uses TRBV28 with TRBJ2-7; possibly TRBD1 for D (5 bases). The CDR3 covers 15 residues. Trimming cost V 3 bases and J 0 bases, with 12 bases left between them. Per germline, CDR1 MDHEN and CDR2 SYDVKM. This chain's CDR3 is CASSFHGASSYEQYF. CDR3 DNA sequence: TGTGCCAGCAGTTTCCATGGGGCCAGCTCCTACGAGCAGTACTTC.

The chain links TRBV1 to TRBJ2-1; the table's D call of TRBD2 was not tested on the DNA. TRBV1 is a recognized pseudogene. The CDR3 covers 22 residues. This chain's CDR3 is CTSSQVERCGIRPNSSYNEQFF. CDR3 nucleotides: TGCACCAGCAGCCAAGTGGAGCGGTGCGGGATAAGGCCTAATTCTTCCTACAATGAGCAGTTCTTC.

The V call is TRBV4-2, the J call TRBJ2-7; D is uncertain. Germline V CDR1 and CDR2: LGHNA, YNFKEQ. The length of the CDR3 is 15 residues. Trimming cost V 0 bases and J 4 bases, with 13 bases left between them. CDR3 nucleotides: TGTGCCAGCAGCCAAGATGTACAGACCCTTTACGAGCAGTACTTC. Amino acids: CASSQDVQTLYEQYF.

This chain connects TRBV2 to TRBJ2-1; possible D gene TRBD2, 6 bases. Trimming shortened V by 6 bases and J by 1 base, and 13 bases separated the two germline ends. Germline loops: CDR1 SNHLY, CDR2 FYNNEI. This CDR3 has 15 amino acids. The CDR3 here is CASREEGGSYNEQFF. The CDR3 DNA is TGTGCCAGCAGGGAGGAGGGAGGTTCCTACAATGAGCAGTTCTTC.

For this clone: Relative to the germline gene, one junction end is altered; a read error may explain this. This CDR3 reads CASSLGLAGEGNIGELFF. The CDR3 DNA sequence: TGTGCCAGCAGTTTGGGACTAGCGGGAGAGGGTAACATCGGGGAGCTGTTTTTT. The rearrangement joins TRBV28 to TRBJ2-2, with TRBD2 matching over 14 bases. Germline V lookup: CDR1 MDHEN, CDR2 SYDVKM. This CDR3 is built from 18 residues.

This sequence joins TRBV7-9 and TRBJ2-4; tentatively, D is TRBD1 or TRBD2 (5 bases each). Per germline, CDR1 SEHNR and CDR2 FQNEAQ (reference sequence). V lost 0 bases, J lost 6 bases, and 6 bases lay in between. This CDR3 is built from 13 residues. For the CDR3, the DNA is TGTGCCAGCAGCTTAGCGGGGGTAAACATTCAGTACTTC. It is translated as CASSLAGVNIQYF.

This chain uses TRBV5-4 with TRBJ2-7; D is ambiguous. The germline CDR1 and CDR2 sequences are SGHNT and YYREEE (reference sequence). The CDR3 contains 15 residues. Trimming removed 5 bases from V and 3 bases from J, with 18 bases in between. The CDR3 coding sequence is TGTGCCAGCAGTATGCCCTCCCCCATGGGCTACGAGCAGTACTTC. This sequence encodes CASSMPSPMGYEQYF.

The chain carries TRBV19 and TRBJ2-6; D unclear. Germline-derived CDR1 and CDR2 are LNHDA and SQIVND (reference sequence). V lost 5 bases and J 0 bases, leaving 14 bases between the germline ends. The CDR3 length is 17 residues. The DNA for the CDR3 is TGTGCCAGTAGTCGCGTTTTCGAGAGCTCTGGGGCCAACGTCCTGACTTTC. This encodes CASSRVFESSGANVLTF. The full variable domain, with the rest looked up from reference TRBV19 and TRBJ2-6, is DGGITQSPKYLFRKEGQNVTLSCEQNLNHDAMYWYRQDPGQGLRLIYYSQIVNDFQKGDIAEGYSVSREKKESFPLTVTSAQKNPTAFYLCASSRVFESSGANVLTFGAGSRLTVL.

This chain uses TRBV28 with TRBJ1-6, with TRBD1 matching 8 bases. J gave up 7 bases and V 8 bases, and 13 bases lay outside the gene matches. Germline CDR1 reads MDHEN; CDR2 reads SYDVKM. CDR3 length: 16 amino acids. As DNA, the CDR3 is TGTGCCAGCCGAAGGGACAGGCAATTATGGAATTCACCCCTCCACTTT. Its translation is CASRRDRQLWNSPLHF.

This CDR3 is CASSSSTSASTDTQYF. The CDR3 DNA is TGTGCCAGCAGCTCATCGACTAGCGCCAGCACAGATACGCAGTATTTT. This chain uses TRBV7-9 with TRBJ2-3, with 8 bases that match TRBD2. Germline V gene data show CDR1 as SEHNR and CDR2 as FQNEAQ (reference sequence). This CDR3 has 16 amino acids. V was pared by 4 bases and J by 0 bases, with 6 bases of the junction left unmatched.

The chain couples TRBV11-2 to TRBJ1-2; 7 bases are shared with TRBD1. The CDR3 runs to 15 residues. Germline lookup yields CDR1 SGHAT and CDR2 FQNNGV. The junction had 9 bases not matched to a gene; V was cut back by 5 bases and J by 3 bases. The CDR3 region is CASSSARGRDYGYTF. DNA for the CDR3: TGTGCCAGCAGCAGTGCCAGGGGGAGGGACTATGGCTACACCTTC.

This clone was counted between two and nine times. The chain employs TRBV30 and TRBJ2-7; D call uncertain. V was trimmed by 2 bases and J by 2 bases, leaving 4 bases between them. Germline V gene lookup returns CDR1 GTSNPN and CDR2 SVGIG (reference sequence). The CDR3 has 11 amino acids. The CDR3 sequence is CAWSWAYEQYF. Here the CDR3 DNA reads TGTGCCTGGAGTTGGGCCTACGAGCAGTACTTC.

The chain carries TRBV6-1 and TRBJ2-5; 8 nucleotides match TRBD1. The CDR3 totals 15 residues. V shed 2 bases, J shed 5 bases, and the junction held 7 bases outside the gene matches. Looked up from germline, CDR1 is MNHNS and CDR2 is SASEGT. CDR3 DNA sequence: TGTGCCAGCAGTGAACAGGGGGCATTGGAGGAGACCCAGTACTTC. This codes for CASSEQGALEETQYF.

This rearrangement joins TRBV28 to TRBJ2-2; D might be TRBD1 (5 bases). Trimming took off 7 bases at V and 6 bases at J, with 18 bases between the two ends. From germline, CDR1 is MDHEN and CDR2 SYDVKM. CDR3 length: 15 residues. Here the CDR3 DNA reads TGTGCCAGCACTTCACCCGAAGGGGTATCCGGGGAGCTGTTTTTT. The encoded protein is CASTSPEGVSGELFF.

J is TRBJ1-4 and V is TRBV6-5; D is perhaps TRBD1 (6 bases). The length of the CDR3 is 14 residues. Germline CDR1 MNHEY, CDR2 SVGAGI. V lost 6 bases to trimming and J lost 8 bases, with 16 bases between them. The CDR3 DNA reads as TGTGCCAGCAGCCGACGCAGGGGAGGGGAAAAACTGTTTTTT. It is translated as CASSRRRGGEKLFF.

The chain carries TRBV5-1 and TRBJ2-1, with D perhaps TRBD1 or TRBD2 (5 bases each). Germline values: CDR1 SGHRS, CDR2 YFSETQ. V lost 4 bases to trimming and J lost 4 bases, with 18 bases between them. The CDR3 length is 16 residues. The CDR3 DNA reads TGCGCCAGCAGCACCGTCCCGGGACCTAAATACAATGAGCAGTTCTTC. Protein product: CASSTVPGPKYNEQFF.

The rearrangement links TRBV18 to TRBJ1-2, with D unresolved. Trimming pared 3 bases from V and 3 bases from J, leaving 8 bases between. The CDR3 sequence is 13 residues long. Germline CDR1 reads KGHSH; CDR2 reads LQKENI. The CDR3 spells CASSPRRDYGYTF. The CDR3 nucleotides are TGTGCCAGCTCACCGCGGCGGGACTATGGCTACACCTTC.

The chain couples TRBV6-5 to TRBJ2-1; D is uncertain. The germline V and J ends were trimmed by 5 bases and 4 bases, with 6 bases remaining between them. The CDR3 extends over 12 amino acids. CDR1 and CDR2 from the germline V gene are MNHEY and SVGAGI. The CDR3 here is CASSTTYNEQFF. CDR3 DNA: TGTGCCAGCAGTACGACTTACAATGAGCAGTTCTTC.

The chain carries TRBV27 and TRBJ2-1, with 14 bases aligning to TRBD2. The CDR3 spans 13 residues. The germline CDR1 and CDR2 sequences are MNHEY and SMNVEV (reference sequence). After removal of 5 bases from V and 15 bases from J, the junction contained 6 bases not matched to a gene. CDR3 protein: CASSRLAGGPTFF. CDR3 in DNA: TGTGCCAGCAGTCGACTAGCGGGAGGGCCTACGTTCTTC.

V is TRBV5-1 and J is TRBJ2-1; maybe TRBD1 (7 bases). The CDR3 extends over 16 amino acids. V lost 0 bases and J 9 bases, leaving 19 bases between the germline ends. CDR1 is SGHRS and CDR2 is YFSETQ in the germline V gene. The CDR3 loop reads CASSLGRSGGPGEQFF. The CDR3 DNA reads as TGCGCCAGCAGCTTGGGTCGTTCAGGGGGGCCAGGTGAGCAGTTCTTC.

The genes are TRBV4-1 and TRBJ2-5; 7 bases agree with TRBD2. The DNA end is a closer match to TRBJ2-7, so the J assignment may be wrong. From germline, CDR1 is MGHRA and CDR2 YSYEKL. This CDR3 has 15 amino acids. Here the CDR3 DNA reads TGCGCCAGCAGACCTCAGCGGGGAAGCTCCTACGAGCAGTACTTC. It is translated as CASRPQRGSSYEQYF.

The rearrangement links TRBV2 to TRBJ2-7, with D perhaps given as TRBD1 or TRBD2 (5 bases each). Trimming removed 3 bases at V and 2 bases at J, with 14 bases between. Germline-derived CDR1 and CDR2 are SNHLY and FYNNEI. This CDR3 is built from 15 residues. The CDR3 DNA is TGTGCCAGCAGTGAGATGGGACCGACAACCTACGAGCAGTACTTC. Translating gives CASSEMGPTTYEQYF.

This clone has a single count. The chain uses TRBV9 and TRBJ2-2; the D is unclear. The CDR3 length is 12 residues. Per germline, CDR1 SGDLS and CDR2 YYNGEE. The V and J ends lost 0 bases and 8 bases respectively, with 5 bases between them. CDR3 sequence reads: CASSVGPGELFF. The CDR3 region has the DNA TGTGCCAGCAGCGTAGGGCCGGGGGAGCTGTTTTTT.

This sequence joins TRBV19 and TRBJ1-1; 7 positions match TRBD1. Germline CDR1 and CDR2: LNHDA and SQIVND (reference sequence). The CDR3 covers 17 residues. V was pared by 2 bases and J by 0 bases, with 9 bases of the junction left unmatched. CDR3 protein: CASSIKRRTGLNTEAFF. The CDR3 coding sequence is TGTGCCAGTAGTATAAAGAGGAGGACAGGTCTGAACACTGAAGCTTTCTTT.

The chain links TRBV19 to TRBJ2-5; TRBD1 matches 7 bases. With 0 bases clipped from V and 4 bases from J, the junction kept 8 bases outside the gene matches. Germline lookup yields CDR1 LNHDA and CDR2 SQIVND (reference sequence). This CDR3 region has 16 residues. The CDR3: CASSIEPGGLPETQYF. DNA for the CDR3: TGTGCCAGTAGTATAGAGCCAGGGGGTTTGCCAGAGACCCAGTACTTC.

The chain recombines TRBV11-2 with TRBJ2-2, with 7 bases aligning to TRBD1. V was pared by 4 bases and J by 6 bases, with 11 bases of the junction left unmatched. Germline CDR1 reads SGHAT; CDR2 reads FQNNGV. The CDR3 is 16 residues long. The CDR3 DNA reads TGTGCCAGCAGCTCATACAGGGGCCCGAGGTCCGGGGAGCTGTTTTTT. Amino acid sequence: CASSSYRGPRSGELFF. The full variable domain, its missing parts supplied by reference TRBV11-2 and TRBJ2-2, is EAGVAQSPRYKIIEKRQSVAFWCNPISGHATLYWYQQILGQGPKLLIQFQNNGVVDDSQLPKDRFSAERLKGVDSTLKIQPAKLEDSAVYLCASSSYRGPRSGELFFGEGSRLTVL.

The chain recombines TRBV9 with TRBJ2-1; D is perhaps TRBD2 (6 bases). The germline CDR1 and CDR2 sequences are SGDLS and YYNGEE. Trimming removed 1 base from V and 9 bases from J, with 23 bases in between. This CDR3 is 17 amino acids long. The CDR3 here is CASSVTPRGTNQLEQFF. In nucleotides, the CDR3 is TGTGCCAGCAGCGTAACTCCCCGGGGGACCAACCAACTTGAGCAGTTCTTC.

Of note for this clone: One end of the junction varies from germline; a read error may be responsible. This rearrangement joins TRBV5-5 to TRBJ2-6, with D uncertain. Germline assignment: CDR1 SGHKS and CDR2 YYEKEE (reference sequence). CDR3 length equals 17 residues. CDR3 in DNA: TGTGCCAGCAGATCGAATGCTCGCACAAAGTCGGGCCAACGTCCTGATTTC. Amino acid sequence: CASRSNARTKSGQRPDF. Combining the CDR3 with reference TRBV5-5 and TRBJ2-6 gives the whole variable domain DAGVTQSPTHLIKTRGQQVTLRCSPISGHKSVSWYQQVLGQGPQFIFQYYEKEERGRGNFPDRFSARQFPNYSSELNVNALLLGDSALYLCASRSNARTKSGQRPDFGAGSRLTVL.

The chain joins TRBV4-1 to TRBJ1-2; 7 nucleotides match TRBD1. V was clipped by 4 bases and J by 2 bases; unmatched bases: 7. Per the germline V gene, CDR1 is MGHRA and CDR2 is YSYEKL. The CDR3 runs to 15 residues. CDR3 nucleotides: TGCGCCAGCAGCCCCCTCCCGACAGGGAACTATGGCTACACCTTC. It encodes CASSPLPTGNYGYTF.

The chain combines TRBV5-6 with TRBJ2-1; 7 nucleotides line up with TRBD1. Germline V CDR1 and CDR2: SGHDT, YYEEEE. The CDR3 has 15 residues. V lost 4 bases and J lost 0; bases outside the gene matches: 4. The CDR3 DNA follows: TGTGCCAGCAGCAAGGGACAGAGCTCCTACAATGAGCAGTTCTTC. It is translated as CASSKGQSSYNEQFF.

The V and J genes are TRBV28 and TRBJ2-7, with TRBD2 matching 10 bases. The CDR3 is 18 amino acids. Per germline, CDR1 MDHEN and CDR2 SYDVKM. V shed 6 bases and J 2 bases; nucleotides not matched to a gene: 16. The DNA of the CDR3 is TGTGCCAGCAGAGCTGGCAATCTTGGACTAGCGGATACCTACGAGCAGTACTTC. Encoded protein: CASRAGNLGLADTYEQYF.

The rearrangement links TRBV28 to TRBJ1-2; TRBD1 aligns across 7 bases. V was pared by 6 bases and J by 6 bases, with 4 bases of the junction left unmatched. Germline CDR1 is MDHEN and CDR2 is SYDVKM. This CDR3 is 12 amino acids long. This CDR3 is CASSRTGDGYTF. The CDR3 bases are TGTGCCAGCAGCAGGACAGGTGATGGCTACACCTTC.